The clone carrying this TCR beta chain was counted between two and nine times. TCRdb analysed the 5' RACE reads with MiXCR anew, one entry per CDR3 protein. The data show approximately 300,000 distinct CDR3 sequences, less than 20% seen once. This CDR3 contains 14 residues. The V and J ends lost 1 base and 8 bases respectively, with 14 bases between them. Per the germline V gene, CDR1 is LGHNA and CDR2 is YSLEER. This entry belongs to a study of T-cell memory formation after mild COVID-19. The chain combines TRBV4-3 with TRBJ1-2; D possibly corresponds to TRBD1 (6 bases). This clonotype originated in a man in his late teens or twenties who had mild COVID-19 (a few samples of this study predate the infection). Cell type and time point are not known. The sequencing input was PBMCs or a T cell subset sorted from them (not recorded which). CDR3 protein: CASSQVARGRGYTF. For the CDR3, the DNA is TGCGCCAGCAGCCAAGTGGCCAGGGGAAGAGGCTACACCTTC.